This T cell receptor (beta chain) emerged from a study of blood T cells in healthy people across ages. A J-beta primer mix and a sample-barcoded 5' primer were used in a second PCR of roughly 6 to 12 cycles. TCRdb redid the calling of the 5' RACE reads with MiXCR, one entry per CDR3 protein. The repertoire includes about 1.6 million distinct CDR3 sequences, around 35% of them detected once, and about 11% sits in the top ten. The sequenced sample was blood. This sequence originates from a woman aged 25 to 45 in good health.

CDR3 loop: CSAKPLHF. In nucleotides, the CDR3 is TGCAGTGCTAAACCCCTCCACTTT. The chain uses TRBV20-1 and TRBJ1-6, with D unclear. V was trimmed by 4 bases and J by 12 bases, leaving 1 base between them. The CDR3 length is 8 residues. The germline gives CDR1 DFQATT, CDR2 SNEGSKA (reference sequence).